These 18 T cell receptor beta chains were sequenced from one sample in a study of CD8 T cells in Susac syndrome. When the RNA was reverse transcribed, random hexamers were used with an input of 0.5 to 1 ug. TCRdb redid the calling of the immunoSEQ multiplex PCR reads with MiXCR, one entry per CDR3 protein. The profile covers 130,000 to 150,000 distinct CDR3 sequences, with 94% appearing a single time and over 0.25% taken by the ten largest. Specimen: CD8+ T cells from PBMCs. The origin of the receptors is a human donor in good health.

The gene calls are TRBV9 and TRBJ2-3; the D is unclear. The CDR3 totals 14 residues. Trimming stripped 2 bases from V and 3 bases from J, with 10 bases between. CDR1 is SGDLS and CDR2 is YYNGEE in the germline V gene. The DNA of the CDR3 is TGTGCCAGCAGCGTTGAGCGCGAAACAGATACGCAGTATTTT. It codes for CASSVERETDTQYF. Full variable domain (remainder filled in from reference TRBV9 and TRBJ2-3): DSGVTQTPKHLITATGQRVTLRCSPRSGDLSVYWYQQSLDQGLQFLIQYYNGEERAKGNILERFSAQQFPDLHSELNLSSLELGDSALYFCASSVERETDTQYFGPGTRLTVL.

This clonotype was detected once. The rearrangement uses TRBV4-1 and TRBJ1-1, with unresolved D. V lost 2 bases to trimming and J lost 0 bases, with 7 bases between them. This CDR3 comprises 14 residues. CDR1 is MGHRA and CDR2 is YSYEKL in the germline V gene. CDR3 loop: CASSQRVMNTEAFF. DNA for the CDR3: TGCGCCAGCAGCCAACGGGTGATGAACACTGAAGCTTTCTTT.

The chain couples TRBV4-1 to TRBJ1-2; the D gene is possibly TRBD1 (5 bases). Trimming removed 1 base at V and 10 bases at J, with 16 bases between. The CDR3 loop spans 14 amino acids. Germline V gene sequence: CDR1 MGHRA, CDR2 YSYEKL. The chain's CDR3 is CASSQAPREVDYTF. CDR3 nucleotides: TGCGCCAGCAGCCAAGCTCCCAGGGAAGTAGACTACACCTTC.

The chain joins TRBV4-3 to TRBJ2-7; TRBD2 is a possible D gene (7 bases). The V and J ends lost 1 base and 0 bases respectively, with 10 bases between them. Per the germline V gene, CDR1 is LGHNA and CDR2 is YSLEER. This CDR3 has 15 amino acids. In nucleotides, the CDR3 is TGCGCCAGCAGCCAAGGTCGGGGGGCCTCCTACGAGCAGTACTTC. Protein sequence: CASSQGRGASYEQYF.

The gene calls are TRBV18 and TRBJ2-1; D unclear. Germline assignment: CDR1 KGHSH and CDR2 LQKENI. Trimming cost V 3 bases and J 8 bases, with 14 bases left between them. The CDR3 is 14 residues long. CDR3 protein: CASSPAASAHEQFF. CDR3 bases: TGTGCCAGCTCACCCGCAGCTTCAGCCCATGAGCAGTTCTTC.

V gene TRBV20-1 combines with J gene TRBJ2-7; 11 nucleotides align to TRBD2. Germline values: CDR1 DFQATT, CDR2 SNEGSKA (reference sequence). There are 15 residues in the CDR3. The V segment lost 0 bases and the J segment 4 bases; nucleotides outside the gene matches: 5. CDR3: CSARDERLAGYEQYF. The DNA of the CDR3 is TGCAGTGCTAGAGATGAAAGACTAGCGGGGTACGAGCAGTACTTC.

This chain uses TRBV6-2 or TRBV6-3 with TRBJ2-7; TRBD1 is a possible D gene (6 bases). Between the trimmed V and J ends, which lost 5 bases and 2 bases, there was a span of 13 bases. This CDR3 contains 14 residues. The V gene's germline CDR1 is MNHEY and CDR2 SVGEGT. CDR3 protein: CASSPVDRTYEQYF. The CDR3 DNA reads as TGTGCCAGCAGTCCCGTCGACAGGACCTACGAGCAGTACTTC.

The chain couples TRBV4-3 to TRBJ2-1; weak D call: TRBD1 (6 bases). Germline V gene data show CDR1 as LGHNA and CDR2 as YSLEER. V gave up 0 bases and J gave up 3 bases, with 12 bases separating them. This CDR3 comprises 16 residues. The CDR3 loop reads CASSQDEQGVYNEQFF. The CDR3 DNA is TGCGCCAGCAGCCAAGATGAACAGGGTGTCTACAATGAGCAGTTCTTC.

The V and J genes are TRBV29-1 and TRBJ2-2; D gene unclear. Trimming left V 4 bases short and J 5 bases short, with 11 bases between. CDR3 length: 13 amino acids. Germline V CDR1 and CDR2: SQVTM, ANQGSEA. This CDR3 reads CSVVLDGTGELFF. In DNA form, the CDR3 reads TGCAGCGTTGTCCTGGATGGGACCGGGGAGCTGTTTTTT.

This sequence joins TRBV12-3 or TRBV12-4 and TRBJ2-7; weak D call: TRBD1 (6 bases). This CDR3 has 15 amino acids. V was pared by 5 bases and J by 4 bases, with 18 bases between. Written as DNA, the CDR3 is TGTGCCAGCAGTCCGAGACATGGGGGCACATACGAGCAGTACTTC. Protein sequence: CASSPRHGGTYEQYF.

The chain has TRBV29-1 and TRBJ2-6, with D unclear. Trimming cost V 1 base and J 0 bases, with 10 bases left between them. In germline, CDR1 is SQVTM, CDR2 ANQGSEA. CDR3 length: 16 residues. CDR3 loop: CSVEVVGDSGANVLTF. CDR3 coding DNA: TGCAGCGTTGAAGTGGTCGGTGACTCTGGGGCCAACGTCCTGACTTTC. The whole variable domain, remainder taken from reference TRBV29-1 and TRBJ2-6, is SAVISQKPSRDICQRGTSLTIQCQVDSQVTMMFWYRQQPGQSLTLIATANQGSEATYESGFVIDKFPISRPNLTFSTLTVSNMSPEDSSIYLCSVEVVGDSGANVLTFGAGSRLTVL.

The rearrangement uses TRBV3-1 and TRBJ2-7; D is perhaps TRBD2 (6 bases). The CDR3 contains 14 residues. Germline assignment: CDR1 LGHDT and CDR2 YNNKEL (reference sequence). The germline V and J ends were trimmed by 3 bases and 2 bases, with 11 bases remaining between them. CDR3: CASSHRDFAYEQYF. CDR3 DNA: TGTGCCAGCAGCCACCGGGACTTCGCCTACGAGCAGTACTTC.

V is TRBV20-1 and J is TRBJ2-7; TRBD2 matches at 13 bases. Losses at the gene ends were 0 bases for V and 4 bases for J; bases not matched to a gene: 9. Germline loops: CDR1 DFQATT, CDR2 SNEGSKA (reference sequence). The CDR3 has 17 amino acids. In DNA, the CDR3 is TGCAGTGCTAGAGATCCGAGGACTAGCGGGAGAAGGTACGAGCAGTACTTC. Translation: CSARDPRTSGRRYEQYF.

The chain joins TRBV7-9 to TRBJ1-2; D call uncertain. Trimming left V 4 bases short and J 2 bases short, with 14 bases between. Germline V gene data show CDR1 as SEHNR and CDR2 as FQNEAQ (reference sequence). The CDR3 length is 15 residues. The CDR3 nucleotides read TGTGCCAGCAGCTCATTGTGGGCGGGGAACTATGGCTACACCTTC. Translated, it gives CASSSLWAGNYGYTF.

This chain links TRBV19 with TRBJ2-7, with 9 bases lining up with TRBD1. Germline V lookup: CDR1 LNHDA, CDR2 SQIVND (reference sequence). J was trimmed by 4 bases and V by 3 bases; bases with no gene match: 4. This CDR3 has 14 amino acids. The CDR3 is CASSMGQGWYEQYF. CDR3 coding DNA: TGTGCCAGTAGTATGGGACAGGGATGGTACGAGCAGTACTTC. Full variable domain (remainder filled in from reference TRBV19 and TRBJ2-7): DGGITQSPKYLFRKEGQNVTLSCEQNLNHDAMYWYRQDPGQGLRLIYYSQIVNDFQKGDIAEGYSVSREKKESFPLTVTSAQKNPTAFYLCASSMGQGWYEQYFGPGTRLTVT.

The chain recombines TRBV4-3 with TRBJ1-2, with 9 bases identical to TRBD1. V dropped 3 bases and J dropped 2; count of bases not matched to a gene: 10. The CDR3 covers 17 residues. In germline, CDR1 is LGHNA, CDR2 YSLEER. CDR3 in amino acids: CASSQGTRTGANYGYTF. The CDR3 bases are TGCGCCAGCAGCCAGGGGACAAGGACAGGGGCGAACTATGGCTACACCTTC.

This chain connects TRBV29-1 to TRBJ2-5; weak D call: TRBD2 (6 bases). Trimming removed 6 bases from V and 5 bases from J, with 19 bases in between. This CDR3 is built from 14 residues. Germline values: CDR1 SQVTM, CDR2 ANQGSEA. CDR3: CSVCGENGVETQYF. CDR3 nucleotides: TGCAGCGTGTGCGGGGAGAACGGAGTGGAGACCCAGTACTTC. Variable domain in full (rest from reference TRBV29-1 and TRBJ2-5): SAVISQKPSRDICQRGTSLTIQCQVDSQVTMMFWYRQQPGQSLTLIATANQGSEATYESGFVIDKFPISRPNLTFSTLTVSNMSPEDSSIYLCSVCGENGVETQYFGPGTRLLVL.

V gene TRBV20-1 combines with J gene TRBJ2-1, with TRBD2 matching 10 bases. The CDR3 spans 14 residues. Germline V gives CDR1 DFQATT, CDR2 SNEGSKA (reference sequence). V trimming: 3 bases; J trimming: 8 bases; junction bases outside the gene matches: 7. The CDR3 DNA is TGCAGTGCTAGTCTAGCGGGAGTTTACGATGAGCAGTTCTTC. Encoded protein: CSASLAGVYDEQFF.